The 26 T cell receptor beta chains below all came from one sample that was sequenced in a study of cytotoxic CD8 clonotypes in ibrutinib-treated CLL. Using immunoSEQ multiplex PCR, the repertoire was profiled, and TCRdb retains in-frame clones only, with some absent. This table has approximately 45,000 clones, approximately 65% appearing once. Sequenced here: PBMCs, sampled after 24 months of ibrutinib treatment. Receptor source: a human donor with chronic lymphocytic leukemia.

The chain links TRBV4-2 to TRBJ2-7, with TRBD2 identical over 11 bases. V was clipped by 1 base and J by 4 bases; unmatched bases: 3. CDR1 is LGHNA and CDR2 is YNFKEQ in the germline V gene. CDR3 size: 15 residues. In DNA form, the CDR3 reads TGTGCCAGCAGCCAAGGTTTAGCGGGGGGGTACGAGCAGTACTTC. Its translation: CASSQGLAGGYEQYF.

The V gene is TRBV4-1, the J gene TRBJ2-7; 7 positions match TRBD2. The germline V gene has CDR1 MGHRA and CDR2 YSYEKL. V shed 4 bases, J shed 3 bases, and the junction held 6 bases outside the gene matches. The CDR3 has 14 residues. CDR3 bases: TGCGCCAGCAGCCCTCCGGGAGGCGGCTACGAGCAGTACTTC. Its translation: CASSPPGGGYEQYF.

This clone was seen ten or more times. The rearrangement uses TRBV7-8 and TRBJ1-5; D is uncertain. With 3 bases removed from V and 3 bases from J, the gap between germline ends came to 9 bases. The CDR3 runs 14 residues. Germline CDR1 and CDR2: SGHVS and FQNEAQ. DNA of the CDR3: TGTGCCAGCAGCTTCCGGACGGACAATCAGCCCCAGCATTTT. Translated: CASSFRTDNQPQHF.

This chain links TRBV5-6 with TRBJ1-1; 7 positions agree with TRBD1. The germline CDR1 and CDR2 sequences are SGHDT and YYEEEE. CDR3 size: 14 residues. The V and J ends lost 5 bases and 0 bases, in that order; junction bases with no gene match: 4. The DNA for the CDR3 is TGTGCCAGCAGTCGACAGGGCCTGAACACTGAAGCTTTCTTT. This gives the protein CASSRQGLNTEAFF.

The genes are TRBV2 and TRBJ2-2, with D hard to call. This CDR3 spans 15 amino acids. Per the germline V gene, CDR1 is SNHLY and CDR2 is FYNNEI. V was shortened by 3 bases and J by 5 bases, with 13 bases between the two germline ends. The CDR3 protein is CASSEGTPRTGELFF. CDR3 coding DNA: TGTGCCAGCAGTGAGGGCACCCCGAGGACCGGGGAGCTGTTTTTT.

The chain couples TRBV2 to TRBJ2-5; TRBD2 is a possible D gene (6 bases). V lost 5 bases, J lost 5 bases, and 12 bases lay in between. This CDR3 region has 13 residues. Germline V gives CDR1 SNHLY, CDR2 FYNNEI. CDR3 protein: CASSIRGTETQYF. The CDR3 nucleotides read TGTGCCAGCAGTATACGCGGGACGGAGACCCAGTACTTC.

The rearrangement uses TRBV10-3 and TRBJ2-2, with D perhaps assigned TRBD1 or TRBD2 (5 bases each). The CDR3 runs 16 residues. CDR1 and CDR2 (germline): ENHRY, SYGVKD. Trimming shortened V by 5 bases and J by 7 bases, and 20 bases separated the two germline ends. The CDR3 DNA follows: TGTGCCATCAGTCGTACAGGTGGAAGGGAGATCGGGGAGCTGTTTTTT. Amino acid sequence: CAISRTGGREIGELFF.

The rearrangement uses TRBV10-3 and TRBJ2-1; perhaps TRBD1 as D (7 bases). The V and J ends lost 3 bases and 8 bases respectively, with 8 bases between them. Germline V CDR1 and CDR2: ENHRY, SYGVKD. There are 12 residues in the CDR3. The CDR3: CAISDRGDEQFF. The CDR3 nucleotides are TGTGCCATCAGTGACAGGGGGGATGAGCAGTTCTTC.

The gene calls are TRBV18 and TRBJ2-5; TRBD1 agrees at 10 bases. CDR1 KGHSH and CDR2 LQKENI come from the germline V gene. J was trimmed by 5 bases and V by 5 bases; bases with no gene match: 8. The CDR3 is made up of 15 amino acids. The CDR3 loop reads CASSTGTGAPETQYF. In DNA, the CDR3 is TGTGCCAGCTCAACTGGGACAGGGGCGCCGGAGACCCAGTACTTC. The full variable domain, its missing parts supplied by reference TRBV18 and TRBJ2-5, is NAGVMQNPRHLVRRRGQEARLRCSPMKGHSHVYWYRQLPEEGLKFMVYLQKENIIDESGMPKERFSAEFPKEGPSILRIQQVVRGDSAAYFCASSTGTGAPETQYFGPGTRLLVL.

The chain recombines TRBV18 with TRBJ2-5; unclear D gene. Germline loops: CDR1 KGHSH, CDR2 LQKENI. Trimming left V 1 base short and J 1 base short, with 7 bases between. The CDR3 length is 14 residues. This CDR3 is CASSPRHSQETQYF. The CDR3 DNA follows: TGTGCCAGCTCACCACGTCACAGCCAAGAGACCCAGTACTTC.

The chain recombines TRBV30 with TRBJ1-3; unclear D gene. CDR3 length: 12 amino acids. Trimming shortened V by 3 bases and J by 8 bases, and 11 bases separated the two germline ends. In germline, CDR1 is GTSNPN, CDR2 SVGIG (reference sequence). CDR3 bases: TGTGCCTGGAGCCCCCAGAGCGACACCATATATTTT. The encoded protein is CAWSPQSDTIYF.

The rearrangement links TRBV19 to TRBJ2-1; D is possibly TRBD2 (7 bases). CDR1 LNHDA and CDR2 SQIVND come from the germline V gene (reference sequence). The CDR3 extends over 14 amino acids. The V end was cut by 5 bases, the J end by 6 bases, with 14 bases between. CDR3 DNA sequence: TGTGCCAGTAGTCCCGGACTAGGGGGCAATGAGCAGTTCTTC. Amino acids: CASSPGLGGNEQFF. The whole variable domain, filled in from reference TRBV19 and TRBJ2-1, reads DGGITQSPKYLFRKEGQNVTLSCEQNLNHDAMYWYRQDPGQGLRLIYYSQIVNDFQKGDIAEGYSVSREKKESFPLTVTSAQKNPTAFYLCASSPGLGGNEQFFGPGTRLTVL.

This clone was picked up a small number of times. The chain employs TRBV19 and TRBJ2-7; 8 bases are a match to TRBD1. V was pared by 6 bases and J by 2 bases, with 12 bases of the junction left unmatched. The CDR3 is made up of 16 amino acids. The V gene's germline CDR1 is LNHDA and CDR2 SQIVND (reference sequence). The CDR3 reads CASSKSGGGTTYEQYF. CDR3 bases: TGTGCCAGTAGCAAATCAGGGGGCGGGACGACCTACGAGCAGTACTTC.

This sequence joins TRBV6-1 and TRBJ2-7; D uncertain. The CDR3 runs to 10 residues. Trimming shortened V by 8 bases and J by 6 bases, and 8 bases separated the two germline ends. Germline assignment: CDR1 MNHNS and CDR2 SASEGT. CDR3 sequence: CASRRVEQYF. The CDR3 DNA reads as TGTGCCAGCCGACGGGTCGAGCAGTACTTC.

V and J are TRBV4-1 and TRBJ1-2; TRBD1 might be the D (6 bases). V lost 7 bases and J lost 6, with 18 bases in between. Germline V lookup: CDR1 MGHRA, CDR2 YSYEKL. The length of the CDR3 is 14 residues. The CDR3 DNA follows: TGCGCCAGCACCCCGCGGGGGGCGATCAATGGCTACACCTTC. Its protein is CASTPRGAINGYTF.

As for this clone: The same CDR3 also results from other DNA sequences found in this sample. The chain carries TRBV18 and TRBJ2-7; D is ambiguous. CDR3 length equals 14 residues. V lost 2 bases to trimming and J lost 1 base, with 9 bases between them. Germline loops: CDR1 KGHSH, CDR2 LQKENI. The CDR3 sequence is CASSPSLGSYEQYF. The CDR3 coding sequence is TGTGCCAGCTCACCATCTCTGGGGTCCTACGAGCAGTACTTC.

The CDR3 spells CASSDFGGTYEQYF. CDR3 coding DNA: TGTGCCAGCAGTGACTTCGGCGGAACCTACGAGCAGTACTTC. The V gene is TRBV2, the J gene TRBJ2-7; D is unresolved. The CDR3 consists of 14 residues. Looked up from germline, CDR1 is SNHLY and CDR2 is FYNNEI. V was clipped by 3 bases and J by 2 bases, with 11 bases between them.

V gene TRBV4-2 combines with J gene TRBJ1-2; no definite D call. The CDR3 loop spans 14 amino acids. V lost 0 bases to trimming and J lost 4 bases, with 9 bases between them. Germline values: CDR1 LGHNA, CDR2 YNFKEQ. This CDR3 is CASSQESDFYGYTF. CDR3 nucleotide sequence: TGTGCCAGCAGCCAAGAGTCTGACTTCTATGGCTACACCTTC.

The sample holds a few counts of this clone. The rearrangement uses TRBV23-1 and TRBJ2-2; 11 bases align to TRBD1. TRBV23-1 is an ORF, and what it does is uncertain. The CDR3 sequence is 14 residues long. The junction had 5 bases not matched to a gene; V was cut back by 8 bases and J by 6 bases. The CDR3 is CASGPGQGAGELFF. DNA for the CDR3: TGCGCCAGCGGACCGGGACAGGGGGCCGGGGAGCTGTTTTTT.

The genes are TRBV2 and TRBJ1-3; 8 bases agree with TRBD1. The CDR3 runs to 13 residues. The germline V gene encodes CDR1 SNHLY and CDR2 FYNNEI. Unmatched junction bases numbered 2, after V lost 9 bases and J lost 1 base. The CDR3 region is CASYRGSGNTIYF. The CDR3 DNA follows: TGTGCCAGTTACAGGGGGTCTGGAAACACCATATATTTT.

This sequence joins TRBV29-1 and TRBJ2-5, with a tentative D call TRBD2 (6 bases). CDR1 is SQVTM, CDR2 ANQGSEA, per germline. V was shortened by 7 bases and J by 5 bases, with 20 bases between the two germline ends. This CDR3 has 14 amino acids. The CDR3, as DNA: TGCAGCGCTAGGATAGCGGAGTTCGGGGAGACCCAGTACTTC. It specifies CSARIAEFGETQYF.

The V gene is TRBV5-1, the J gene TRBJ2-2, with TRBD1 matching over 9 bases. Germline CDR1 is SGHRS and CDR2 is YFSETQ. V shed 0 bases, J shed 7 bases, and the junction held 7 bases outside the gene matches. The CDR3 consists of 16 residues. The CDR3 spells CASSLAGGQGFGELFF. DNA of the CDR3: TGCGCCAGCAGCTTGGCCGGGGGACAGGGTTTCGGGGAGCTGTTTTTT.

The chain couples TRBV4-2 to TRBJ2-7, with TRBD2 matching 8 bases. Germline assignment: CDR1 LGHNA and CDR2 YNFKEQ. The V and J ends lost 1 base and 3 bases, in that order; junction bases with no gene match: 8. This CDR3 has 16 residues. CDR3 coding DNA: TGTGCCAGCAGCCAAGCGGGAGGGTGGGAGATCTACGAGCAGTACTTC. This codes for CASSQAGGWEIYEQYF.

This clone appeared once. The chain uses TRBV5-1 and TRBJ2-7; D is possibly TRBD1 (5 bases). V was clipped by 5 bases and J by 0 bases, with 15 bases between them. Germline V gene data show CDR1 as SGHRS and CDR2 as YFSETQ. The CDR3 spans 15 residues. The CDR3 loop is CASSTGDSTSYEQYF. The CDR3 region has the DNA TGCGCCAGCAGTACAGGCGACAGCACCTCCTACGAGCAGTACTTC.

DNA of the CDR3: TGTGCCAGCAGCTGGAATACAGGTCCCGGGTACAATGAGCAGTTCTTC. Amino acids: CASSWNTGPGYNEQFF. The chain combines TRBV7-8 with TRBJ2-1; possible D gene TRBD1, 5 bases. Trimming removed 4 bases at V and 4 bases at J, with 17 bases between. Germline V gives CDR1 SGHVS, CDR2 FQNEAQ. This CDR3 has 16 amino acids.

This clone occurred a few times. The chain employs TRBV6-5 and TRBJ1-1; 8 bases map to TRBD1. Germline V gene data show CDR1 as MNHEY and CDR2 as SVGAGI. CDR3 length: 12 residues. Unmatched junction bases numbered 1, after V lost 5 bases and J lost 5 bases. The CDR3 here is CASSGQGTEAFF. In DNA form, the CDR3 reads TGTGCCAGCAGTGGACAGGGAACTGAAGCTTTCTTT.